The T cell receptor beta chain described here comes from a study of shared clonotypes between healthy human individuals. Study donors comprised healthy, HIV-negative adults devoid of recent acute infection or vaccination. Researchers ran the assay at a deep level. The data were produced by immunoSEQ multiplex PCR, yet TCRdb's version contains in-frame clones alone and is incomplete. The sample has 400,000 to 600,000 clones; around 96% are singletons. Germline-derived CDR1 and CDR2 are SEHNR and FQNEAQ (reference sequence). Trimming took off 1 base at V and 4 bases at J, with 11 bases between the two ends. This CDR3 has 14 residues. In regard to this clone: Other DNA sequences within the sample encode an identical CDR3.

This chain connects TRBV7-9 to TRBJ2-7; D unclear. The sequence was collected from a woman in her twenties or thirties in good health. The material sequenced was naive CD4+ T cells sorted from blood. Subset denoted: CD45RA+ positively selected. The CDR3 DNA follows: TGTGCCAGCAGCTTAGATGTGGGGTCGTACGAGCAGTACTTC. Its translation: CASSLDVGSYEQYF.